This TCR beta chain was sequenced for a study of metastatic and nonmetastatic thyroid tumors. About the study: Thyroid patients, malignant and benign, had repertoires compared across blood and tumor or nodule tissue.

General study points: Benign nodules were reported to have significantly lower TCR beta diversity than malignant thyroid tumors, in blood and tumor.

All patients reached thyroid surgery having received no treatment beforehand. This clone was observed many times. The target antigen is unknown. This CDR3 has 19 amino acids. The germline CDR1 and CDR2 sequences are LGHNA and YSLEER. Trimming took 3 bases from V and 5 from J; bases not matched to a gene: 13. Original processing methods: Researchers built a distant-metastasis classifier for papillary thyroid cancer that drew on CDR3 differences across clinicopathological groups. MiXCR re-clonotyped the PCR reads for TCRdb. These V and J calls are TCRdb output, not the study's own analysis. The table lists around 30,000 clones, around 20% of them singletons, with roughly 8% in the top ten.

The chain couples TRBV4-3 to TRBJ2-3; 14 nucleotides match TRBD2. This receptor was taken from a female donor with papillary thyroid cancer or a benign thyroid nodule (not recorded which). Some clones in this sample may be carry-over from other donors' samples. The sample taken for sequencing was blood. CDR3 in amino acids: CASSQGTRTSGRLGDTQYF. CDR3 sequence (DNA): TGCGCCAGCAGCCAGGGTACCAGGACTAGCGGGAGGCTTGGAGATACGCAGTATTTT.